This note documents a single T cell receptor (beta chain) sequence. The antigen it recognizes is unknown. Base qualities are not recorded, but no much larger clone differs from it by a single base. The CDR3 runs 15 residues from the cysteine to the phenylalanine. Kept here is only the CDR3 DNA, which spans 45 bases and is read in frame from base 1. V loses 5 bases of germline sequence and J loses 2 bases, and the interval between the two ends is 13 bases. The germline V gene yields MNHNS for CDR1 and SASEGT for CDR2. This specimen belongs to a study of beta chain features in type 1 diabetes (dated 2018 in TCRdb). With regard to the full study: Mean age, gender distribution, total cell number and subset yield were not different between patients and healthy donors. A total of 100 million to 140 million sorted cells were examined across all samples, and the number of cells per subset was strongly correlated with RNA yield. In the study, TCRB repertoires of sorted circulating CD4+ T cell subsets from recently diagnosed type 1 diabetes patients were compared with those of matched healthy donors. Whereas all 30 or so donors provided naive and central memory subsets, regulatory and stem cell-like memory subsets were isolated from just 8 patients and roughly 8 healthy donors.

The entire isolated RNA was reverse transcribed using the High Capacity cDNA Reverse Transcription Kit, and thus expressed TCRB transcripts were sequenced. Naive, central memory and regulatory T cell samples underwent deep immunoSEQ sequencing, averaging about 3.57 million total reads per sample. Sorted cells were lysed in RLT buffer and RNA was extracted with DNase-treated RNeasy Micro or Mini kits, depending on cell number. To prevent cross-contamination, each cell subset was processed individually, whereas patient and healthy donor samples were processed jointly. The immunoSEQ multiplex PCR was used to amplify TCRB sequences from cDNA, yielding 87-bp fragments that span the CDR3 region. The amplicons were sequenced using the Illumina HiSeq platform. In the authors' own workflow: Synthetic template baselines were used to correct PCR bias computationally, reads within Hamming distance 2 were collapsed, and singletons that could not be merged were discarded. Reads were aligned against IMGT to assign V, D and J genes, CDR3 length and insertions or deletions at six rearrangement sites. Within each subset, clonotype counts were normalized to the number of sorted cells before true diversity and Gini coefficients were calculated with the tcR R package. The overlap coefficient, calculated on TCRB nucleotide sequences, was used to quantify repertoire sharing. Out-of-frame TCRB sequences from naive cells were analyzed to stand in for the pre-selection repertoire. Not all clones reach the TCRdb copy of this immuneACCESS table, which keeps in-frame sequences only. Checked studies attribute under half of the gap to unresolved V genes and leave the rest unexplained. Clone size and V and J calls were adopted from that table, with D and trimming inferred from the DNA. The sample yields hundreds of thousands of clones; around 12% were counted once. More than 0.015% of the sample is held by the ten biggest clonotypes.

A single peripheral blood draw of 95 to 150 mL on average was collected from each donor into heparinised tubes. Using a panel that included CD45RO, CCR7, CD25, CD127, CD95 and CD27, naive, central memory, regulatory and stem cell-like memory CD4+ T cells were sorted on a BD FACSAria II. Every sorted population had a purity above 95%. PBMCs were separated immediately by Lymphoprep density gradient centrifugation and were stained directly, without being cultured. To minimize batch effects, samples were stained and sorted in pairs, one healthy donor with one patient per experiment. Study-wide findings and limitations: Fewer insertions and more nucleotide deletions at VDJ recombination sites were observed in patients with type 1 diabetes, implying thymic rearrangement abnormalities. Because cDNA rather than genomic DNA was sequenced, highly expressing activated cells could have been over-represented, although no difference in activation and CD3 levels was found between groups. A moderate but significant shortening of TCRB CDR3 length was observed in type 1 diabetes patients in all four CD4+ subsets. Naive, central memory and regulatory TCRB repertoires appeared to be more alike among patients than among healthy donors. PCR might favor shorter templates, but patient and control samples were amplified and corrected together, so any skew would affect both groups equally. Because small numbers of individuals were included in the HLA sub-analyses, any influence of HLA type on TCRB rearrangement was left unresolved.

Recombination connected TRBV6-1 to TRBJ1-5; no confident D gene assignment can be made. Sample: naive CD4+ T cells from blood. Taken with the paper, the label for cell subset or site translates to: true naive CD4+ T cells. The clonotype originates from a man younger than 30 in good health. Here the CDR3 is given as CASSPNPAGNQPQHF. The DNA is TGTGCCAGCAGTCCCAACCCTGCGGGCAATCAGCCCCAGCATTTT.